These 25 T cell receptor beta chains share one sample of origin, sequenced in a study of blood T cell repertoires in COVID-19 (dated by TCRdb to 2020 to 2021). Library preparation employed the immunoSEQ multiplex PCR assay. TCRdb obtained this table from immuneACCESS and retained in-frame rearrangements with V and J assigned. These tables miss some clones; where compared with another copy, unresolved V genes account for less than half of the shortfall, and the remainder is unexplained. This sample has about 180,000 clones in its table, and approximately 86% of those were observed once. In total, the top ten clones hold roughly 9.2% of the sample. Sequencing used peripheral blood. The receptors originated from an elderly woman with acute or convalescent COVID-19.

The chain uses TRBV7-2 and TRBJ2-7, with 8 bases matching TRBD2. Germline V lookup: CDR1 SGHTA, CDR2 FQGNSA. After removal of 2 bases from V and 12 bases from J, the junction contained 9 bases not matched to a gene. CDR3 length equals 13 residues. The CDR3 sequence is CASSLLLAGDLYF. CDR3 nucleotide sequence: TGTGCCAGCAGCTTACTGCTAGCGGGCGACTTGTACTTC.

The genes are TRBV29-1 and TRBJ2-7; unclear D gene. CDR1 and CDR2 from the germline V gene are SQVTM and ANQGSEA. The CDR3 has 12 amino acids. The germline V and J ends were trimmed by 1 base and 6 bases, with 10 bases remaining between them. The CDR3: CSVEGPTGEQYF. In DNA, the CDR3 is TGCAGCGTTGAAGGGCCCACGGGCGAGCAGTACTTC.

V gene TRBV19 combines with J gene TRBJ2-2; D is possibly TRBD1 (7 bases). The CDR3 sequence is 17 residues long. The germline V and J ends were trimmed by 9 bases and 4 bases, with 24 bases remaining between them. Germline-derived CDR1 and CDR2 are LNHDA and SQIVND (reference sequence). The CDR3 reads CASYNLGGGLGTGELFF. The DNA for the CDR3 is TGTGCCAGCTATAACCTTGGAGGGGGCCTTGGCACCGGGGAGCTGTTTTTT.

The chain combines TRBV27 with TRBJ2-3, with 7 nucleotides matching TRBD1. V lost 2 bases and J lost 7; bases outside the gene matches: 9. In germline, CDR1 is MNHEY, CDR2 SMNVEV (reference sequence). This CDR3 region has 15 residues. The CDR3 reads CASSLQGQLRHTQYF. The CDR3 DNA reads as TGTGCCAGCAGTTTACAGGGACAGTTAAGGCATACGCAGTATTTT.

The chain has TRBV3-1 (or the pseudogene TRBV3-2) and TRBJ2-7, with 15 bases identical to TRBD2. With V trimmed by 7 bases and J by 4 bases, 8 bases remained unmatched. Per the germline V gene, CDR1 is LGHDT and CDR2 is YNNKEL (reference sequence). CDR3 length: 16 amino acids. The CDR3 region is CASTPGLAGGVYEQYF. In DNA form, the CDR3 reads TGTGCCAGCACCCCCGGACTAGCGGGGGGGGTTTACGAGCAGTACTTC.

V gene TRBV6-5 combines with J gene TRBJ2-3, with D possibly matching TRBD2 (6 bases). CDR3 size: 13 residues. Germline assignment: CDR1 MNHEY and CDR2 SVGAGI. The V end was cut by 5 bases, the J end by 2 bases, with 8 bases between. The CDR3 region is CASSPGLTDTQYF. Written as DNA, the CDR3 is TGTGCCAGCAGTCCGGGACTCACAGATACGCAGTATTTT.

The J gene is TRBJ2-3, the V gene TRBV4-1, with 14 bases lining up with TRBD2. This CDR3 comprises 17 residues. Germline CDR1 and CDR2: MGHRA and YSYEKL. After removal of 4 bases from V and 4 bases from J, the junction contained 7 bases not matched to a gene. In DNA form, the CDR3 reads TGCGCCAGCAGCCGCGAGACTAGCGGGAGGGTGGCAGATACGCAGTATTTT. It specifies CASSRETSGRVADTQYF.

V usage is TRBV3-1 (or the pseudogene TRBV3-2) and J usage is TRBJ2-2; 8 nucleotides agree with TRBD2. After removal of 4 bases from V and 1 base from J, the junction contained 5 bases not matched to a gene. CDR1 is LGHDT, CDR2 YNNKEL, per germline (reference sequence). CDR3 length: 16 residues. The CDR3, as DNA: TGTGCCAGCAGCCCCCCGGGACTAGGGAACACCGGGGAGCTGTTTTTT. Protein product: CASSPPGLGNTGELFF.

This chain connects TRBV18 to TRBJ2-1; TRBD2 matches at 8 bases. The V gene's germline CDR1 is KGHSH and CDR2 LQKENI. V shed 4 bases and J 8 bases; nucleotides not matched to a gene: 7. This CDR3 spans 14 amino acids. CDR3 protein: CASSLPGGADEQFF. CDR3 in DNA: TGTGCCAGCTCACTTCCGGGGGGGGCCGATGAGCAGTTCTTC.

This sequence joins TRBV9 and TRBJ2-3; 9 nucleotides line up with TRBD2. V dropped 4 bases and J dropped 2; count of bases not matched to a gene: 8. This CDR3 spans 16 amino acids. From germline, CDR1 is SGDLS and CDR2 YYNGEE. The CDR3 here is CASSSRGGDPTDTQYF. For the CDR3, the DNA is TGTGCCAGCAGCTCCCGCGGGGGGGACCCCACAGATACGCAGTATTTT.

J is TRBJ2-7 and V is TRBV3-1 (or the pseudogene TRBV3-2); TRBD1 might be the D (5 bases). CDR3 length: 12 residues. The germline V gene encodes CDR1 LGHDT and CDR2 YNNKEL (reference sequence). Trimming pared 4 bases from V and 6 bases from J, leaving 10 bases between. The CDR3 protein is CASSRPQGEQYF. The CDR3 bases are TGTGCCAGCAGCCGTCCCCAGGGCGAGCAGTACTTC.

The chain uses TRBV18 and TRBJ1-5, with 12 bases that match TRBD1. The CDR3 totals 16 residues. Trimming at V came to 2 bases and at J to 6 bases, leaving 5 bases not matched to a gene. Germline CDR1 and CDR2: KGHSH and LQKENI. The CDR3 DNA is TGTGCCAGCTCACCATCCGGGACAGGGGGCGGTCAGCCCCAGCATTTT. This codes for CASSPSGTGGGQPQHF.

This chain joins TRBV7-9 and TRBJ2-7, with D possibly matching TRBD2 (5 bases). Germline V CDR1 and CDR2: SEHNR, FQNEAQ (reference sequence). CDR3 length equals 15 residues. Trimming removed 4 bases from V and 3 bases from J, with 16 bases in between. This CDR3 is CASSYREVGIYEQYF. The CDR3, as DNA: TGTGCCAGCAGCTACCGGGAAGTTGGGATCTACGAGCAGTACTTC.

The chain employs TRBV19 and TRBJ2-4, with TRBD2 as a possible D gene (6 bases). V dropped 5 bases and J dropped 7 bases, with 18 bases sitting between them. CDR3 length equals 15 residues. The germline gives CDR1 LNHDA, CDR2 SQIVND (reference sequence). The CDR3: CASSPRSPSGNIQYF. CDR3 nucleotides: TGTGCCAGTAGTCCGCGCTCTCCGAGCGGGAACATTCAGTACTTC.

In this sample, this clone turned up a few times. This chain joins TRBV10-3 and TRBJ1-2; 9 nucleotides line up with TRBD1. V lost 3 bases, J lost 4 bases, and 3 bases stayed unmatched. The CDR3 runs to 14 residues. The germline CDR1 and CDR2 sequences are ENHRY and SYGVKD. The CDR3 DNA reads TGTGCCATCAGTGAAGGGGACAGGGCCTATGGCTACACCTTC. Amino acid sequence: CAISEGDRAYGYTF.

The V and J genes are TRBV19 and TRBJ1-1; D ambiguous. The V gene lost 5 bases and the J gene lost 2 bases, with 9 bases spanning the gap. Germline-derived CDR1 and CDR2 are LNHDA and SQIVND (reference sequence). This CDR3 spans 13 amino acids. CDR3 sequence reads: CASSPVSNTEAFF. The CDR3 nucleotides are TGTGCCAGTAGTCCGGTCTCAAACACTGAAGCTTTCTTT.

The CDR3: CASSHGLVPSYEQYF. The CDR3 DNA reads TGTGCCAGCAGCCACGGACTGGTTCCCTCCTACGAGCAGTACTTC. This chain uses TRBV3-1 (or the pseudogene TRBV3-2) with TRBJ2-7; possibly TRBD2 for D (5 bases). The CDR3 consists of 15 residues. Germline CDR1 is LGHDT and CDR2 is YNNKEL (reference sequence). V dropped 3 bases and J dropped 0 bases, with 12 bases sitting between them.

This clone was picked up many times. The same CDR3 also results from other DNA sequences found in this sample. The chain has TRBV11-2 and TRBJ1-1; no definite D call. The CDR3 is made up of 13 amino acids. The germline V and J ends were trimmed by 0 bases and 3 bases, with 5 bases remaining between them. Germline V lookup: CDR1 SGHAT, CDR2 FQNNGV. The CDR3 sequence: CASSLDRDTEAFF. In nucleotides, the CDR3 is TGTGCCAGCAGCTTAGATCGAGACACTGAAGCTTTCTTT.

This clone came up once. The V call is TRBV30, the J call TRBJ1-5, with a possible D match to TRBD1 (5 bases). Trimming took off 4 bases at V and 3 bases at J, with 7 bases between the two ends. CDR1 and CDR2 from the germline V gene are GTSNPN and SVGIG (reference sequence). This CDR3 has 12 amino acids. CDR3 sequence: CAWKGLNQPQHF. The CDR3 region has the DNA TGTGCCTGGAAGGGGCTCAATCAGCCCCAGCATTTT.

The chain recombines TRBV12-5 with TRBJ2-7; perhaps TRBD2 as D (5 bases). Germline loops: CDR1 LGHNT, CDR2 FRNRAP. The CDR3 runs to 18 residues. The V end was cut by 0 bases, the J end by 1 base, with 19 bases between. The CDR3 spells CASGLVRESSLGSYEQYF. The CDR3 DNA is TGTGCTAGTGGTTTGGTACGGGAAAGCTCCCTGGGATCCTACGAGCAGTACTTC.

The V gene is TRBV5-4, the J gene TRBJ1-5; weak D call: TRBD1 (5 bases). Germline V lookup: CDR1 SGHNT, CDR2 YYREEE (reference sequence). The V and J ends lost 3 bases and 9 bases respectively, with 13 bases between them. The CDR3 length is 13 residues. The CDR3 nucleotides are TGTGCCAGCAGCTCGACCCAGGGTGGGCCCCAGCATTTT. Translating it yields CASSSTQGGPQHF.

V gene TRBV3-1 (or the pseudogene TRBV3-2) combines with J gene TRBJ1-6; D gene unclear. The CDR3 has 16 amino acids. Germline V gives CDR1 LGHDT, CDR2 YNNKEL (reference sequence). V was shortened by 4 bases and J by 1 base, with 11 bases between the two germline ends. CDR3: CASSLSPGSYNSPLHF. The CDR3, as DNA: TGTGCCAGCAGCCTGAGTCCCGGGTCCTATAATTCACCCCTCCACTTT.

This chain joins TRBV9 and TRBJ2-3, with 12 bases that match TRBD2. The V segment lost 3 bases and the J segment 2 bases; nucleotides outside the gene matches: 4. The germline V gene encodes CDR1 SGDLS and CDR2 YYNGEE. The CDR3 loop spans 16 amino acids. CDR3 region: CASSGRLAGATDTQYF. The CDR3, as DNA: TGTGCCAGCAGCGGGCGACTAGCGGGGGCCACAGATACGCAGTATTTT.

CDR3 in amino acids: CASSSTSGGGLETQYF. CDR3 bases: TGTGCCAGCAGCTCCACTAGCGGGGGGGGCCTTGAGACCCAGTACTTC. This chain joins TRBV5-6 and TRBJ2-5; 13 bases align to TRBD2. CDR1 and CDR2 from the germline V gene are SGHDT and YYEEEE. The CDR3 runs to 16 residues. The J segment lost 5 bases and the V segment lost 3 bases, leaving 7 bases of the junction unmatched.

The chain links TRBV5-4 to TRBJ1-2, with D tentatively TRBD1 (6 bases). The CDR3 loop spans 16 amino acids. Trimming stripped 0 bases from V and 4 bases from J, with 16 bases between. The germline CDR1 and CDR2 sequences are SGHNT and YYREEE (reference sequence). The CDR3 protein is CASSLGGPSQAYGYTF. As DNA, the CDR3 is TGTGCCAGCAGCTTGGGGGGGCCTTCCCAGGCCTATGGCTACACCTTC.